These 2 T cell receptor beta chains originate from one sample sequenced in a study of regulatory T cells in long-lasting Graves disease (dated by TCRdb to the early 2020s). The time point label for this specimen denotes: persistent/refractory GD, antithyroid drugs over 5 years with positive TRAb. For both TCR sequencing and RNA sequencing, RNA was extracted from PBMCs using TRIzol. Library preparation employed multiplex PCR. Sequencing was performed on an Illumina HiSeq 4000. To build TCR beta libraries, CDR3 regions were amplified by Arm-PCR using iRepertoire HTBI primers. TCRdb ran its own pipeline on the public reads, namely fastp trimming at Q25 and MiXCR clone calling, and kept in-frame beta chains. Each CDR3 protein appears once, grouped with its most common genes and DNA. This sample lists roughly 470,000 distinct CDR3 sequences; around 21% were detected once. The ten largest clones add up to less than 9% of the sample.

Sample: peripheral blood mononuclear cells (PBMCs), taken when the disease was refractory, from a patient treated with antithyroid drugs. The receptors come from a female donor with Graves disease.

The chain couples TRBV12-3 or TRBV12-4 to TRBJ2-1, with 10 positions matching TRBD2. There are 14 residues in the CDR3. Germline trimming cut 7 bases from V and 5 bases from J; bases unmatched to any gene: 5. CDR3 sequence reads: CASKPGLANNEQFF. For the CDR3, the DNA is TGTGCCAGCAAGCCGGGACTAGCGAACAATGAGCAGTTCTTC.

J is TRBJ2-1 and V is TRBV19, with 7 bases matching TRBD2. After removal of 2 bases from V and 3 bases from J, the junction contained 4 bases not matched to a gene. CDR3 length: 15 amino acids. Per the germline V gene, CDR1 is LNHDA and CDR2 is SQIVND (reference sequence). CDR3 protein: CASSILLAGYNEQFF. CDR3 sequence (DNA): TGTGCCAGTAGTATATTATTAGCGGGCTACAATGAGCAGTTCTTC.